The source of this T cell receptor (beta chain) is a study of vaccination effects on CD4 cells after COVID-19. A remark on this clone: Antigen specificity is unknown.

The CDR3 has 13 amino acids. CDR1 SNHLY and CDR2 FYNNEI come from the germline V gene. V lost 1 base and J 0 bases, leaving 1 base between the germline ends. Peptide-pool stimulation followed by sequencing identified expanded antigen-specific CD4+ clonotypes in the ViraFEST assay. Following 10 days of culture, CD4+ T cells were isolated. Between March and December 2020, the person had a SARS-CoV-2 infection that PCR confirmed. TCRdb's table, derived via immunoSEQ multiplex PCR, lists solely in-frame clones and lacks some. The table includes around 50,000 clones, 75% to 85% detected once. This TCR derives from a human donor who had a prior SARS-CoV-2 infection. Sequenced here: CD4+ T cells from PBMCs cultured with HIV peptides, sampled before COVID-19 vaccination. Stated subset: HIV-1 Nef peptide pool negative control/reference culture. The chain recombines TRBV2 with TRBJ1-5; D is unclear. The CDR3 here is CASSEVSNQPQHF. CDR3 DNA sequence: TGTGCCAGCAGTGAAGTTAGCAATCAGCCCCAGCATTTT.